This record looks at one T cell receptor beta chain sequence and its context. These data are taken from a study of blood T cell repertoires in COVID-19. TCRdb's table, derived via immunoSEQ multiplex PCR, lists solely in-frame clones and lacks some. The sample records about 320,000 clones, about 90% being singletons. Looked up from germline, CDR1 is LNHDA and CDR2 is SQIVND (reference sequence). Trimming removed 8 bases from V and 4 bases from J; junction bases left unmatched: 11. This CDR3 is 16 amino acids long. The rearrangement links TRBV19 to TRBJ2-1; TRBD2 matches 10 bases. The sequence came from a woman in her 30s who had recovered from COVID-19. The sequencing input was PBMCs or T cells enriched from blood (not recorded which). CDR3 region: CASLGSGGGTYNEQFF. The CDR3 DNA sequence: TGTGCCAGTCTTGGAAGCGGGGGGGGTACTTACAATGAGCAGTTCTTC.